What follows is one T cell receptor beta chain and its context. The CDR3 is made up of 15 amino acids. The ends lost 2 bases at V and 4 bases at J; junction bases unmatched: 8. The germline V gene encodes CDR1 SGHTA and CDR2 FQGNSA. The data were taken from a study of radiotherapy plus CTLA-4 blockade in lung cancer. The table came from immunoSEQ multiplex PCR; TCRdb's copy has only in-frame clones and leaves some out. Of some 62,000 clones listed, 70% to 85% are singletons. The V call is TRBV7-2, the J call TRBJ2-7; the match to TRBD1 covers 7 bases. The clonotype was recovered from a human donor with non-small cell lung cancer who had a complete response to radiotherapy plus ipilimumab. Source: peripheral blood, taken from a patient treated with radiotherapy plus ipilimumab. Here the CDR3 reads CASSLPQGRKYEQYF. The CDR3 nucleotides are TGTGCCAGCAGCTTACCACAGGGGCGAAAATACGAGCAGTACTTC. The full variable domain, completed using reference TRBV7-2 and TRBJ2-7, is GAGVSQSPSNKVTEKGKDVELRCDPISGHTALYWYRQSLGQGLEFLIYFQGNSAPDKSGLPSDRFSAERTGGSVSTLTIQRTQQEDSAVYLCASSLPQGRKYEQYFGPGTRLTVT.